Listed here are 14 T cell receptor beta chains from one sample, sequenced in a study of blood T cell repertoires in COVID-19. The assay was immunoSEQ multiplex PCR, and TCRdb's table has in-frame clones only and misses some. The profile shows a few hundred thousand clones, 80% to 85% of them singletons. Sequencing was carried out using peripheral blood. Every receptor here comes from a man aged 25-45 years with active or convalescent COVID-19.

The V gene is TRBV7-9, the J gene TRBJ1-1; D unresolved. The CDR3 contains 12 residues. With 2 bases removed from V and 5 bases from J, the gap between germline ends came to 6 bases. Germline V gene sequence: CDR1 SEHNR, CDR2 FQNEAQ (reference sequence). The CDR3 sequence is CASSLISTEAFF. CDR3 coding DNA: TGTGCCAGCAGCTTAATTAGTACTGAAGCTTTCTTT.

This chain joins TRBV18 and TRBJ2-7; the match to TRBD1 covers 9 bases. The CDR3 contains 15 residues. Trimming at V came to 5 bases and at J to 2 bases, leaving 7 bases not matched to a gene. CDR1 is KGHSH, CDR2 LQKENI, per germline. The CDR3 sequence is CASSEGQGLTYEQYF. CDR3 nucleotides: TGTGCCAGCTCAGAGGGACAGGGACTCACCTACGAGCAGTACTTC.

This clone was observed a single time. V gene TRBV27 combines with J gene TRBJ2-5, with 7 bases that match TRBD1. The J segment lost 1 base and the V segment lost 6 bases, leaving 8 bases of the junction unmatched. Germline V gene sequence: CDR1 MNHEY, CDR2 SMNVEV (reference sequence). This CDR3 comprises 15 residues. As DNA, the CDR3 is TGTGCCAGCAGACTATTAGGGGGCACCCAAGAGACCCAGTACTTC. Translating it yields CASRLLGGTQETQYF.

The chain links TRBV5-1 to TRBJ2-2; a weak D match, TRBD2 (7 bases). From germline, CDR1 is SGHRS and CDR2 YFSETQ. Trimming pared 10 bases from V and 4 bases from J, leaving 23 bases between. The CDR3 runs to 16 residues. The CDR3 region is CAPSLEGGQGTGELFF. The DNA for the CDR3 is TGCGCCCCCAGCTTGGAGGGGGGGCAGGGCACCGGGGAGCTGTTTTTT.

The CDR3 sequence: CASSDSGGNVDGYTF. As DNA, the CDR3 is TGTGCCAGCAGCGACTCAGGGGGCAATGTAGATGGCTACACCTTC. V usage is TRBV9 and J usage is TRBJ1-2; 8 positions match TRBD1. CDR3 length equals 15 residues. V lost 3 bases and J lost 6; bases outside the gene matches: 10. CDR1 and CDR2 from the germline V gene are SGDLS and YYNGEE.

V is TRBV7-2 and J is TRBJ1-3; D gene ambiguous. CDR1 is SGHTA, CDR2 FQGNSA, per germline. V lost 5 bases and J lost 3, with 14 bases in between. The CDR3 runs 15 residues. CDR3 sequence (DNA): TGTGCCAGCAGCCATTTTCCGGGTAGTGGAAACACCATATATTTT. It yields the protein CASSHFPGSGNTIYF.

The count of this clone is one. The CDR3 DNA reads as TGTGCCAGCAGGAAAGCGGGGGGCCAATTCACCGGGGAGCTGTTTTTT. It codes for CASRKAGGQFTGELFF. The chain carries TRBV11-3 and TRBJ2-2; 9 nucleotides match TRBD2. The germline CDR1 and CDR2 sequences are SGHNT and YENEEA. J lost 4 bases, V lost 6 bases, and 9 bases had no gene match. The CDR3 loop spans 16 amino acids. The full variable domain, rest sourced from reference TRBV11-3 and TRBJ2-2, is EAGVVQSPRYKIIEKKQPVAFWCNPISGHNTLYWYLQNLGQGPELLIRYENEEAVDDSQLPKDRFSAERLKGVDSTLKIQPAELGDSAVYLCASRKAGGQFTGELFFGEGSRLTVL.

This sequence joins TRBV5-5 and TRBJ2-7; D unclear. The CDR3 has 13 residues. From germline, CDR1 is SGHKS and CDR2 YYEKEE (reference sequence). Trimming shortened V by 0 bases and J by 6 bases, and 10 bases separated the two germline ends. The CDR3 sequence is CASSLGHNSEQYF. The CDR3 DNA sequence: TGTGCCAGCAGCTTGGGTCACAATTCCGAGCAGTACTTC. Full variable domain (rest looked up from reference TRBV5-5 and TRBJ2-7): DAGVTQSPTHLIKTRGQQVTLRCSPISGHKSVSWYQQVLGQGPQFIFQYYEKEERGRGNFPDRFSARQFPNYSSELNVNALLLGDSALYLCASSLGHNSEQYFGPGTRLTVT.

CDR3 sequence: CASSLMTSGPDTQYF. CDR3 nucleotide sequence: TGTGCCAGCAGTTTAATGACTAGCGGTCCAGATACGCAGTATTTT. The chain links TRBV28 to TRBJ2-3, with 9 bases lining up with TRBD2. The CDR3 runs to 15 residues. CDR1 MDHEN and CDR2 SYDVKM come from the germline V gene. V trimming: 2 bases; J trimming: 4 bases; junction bases outside the gene matches: 4.

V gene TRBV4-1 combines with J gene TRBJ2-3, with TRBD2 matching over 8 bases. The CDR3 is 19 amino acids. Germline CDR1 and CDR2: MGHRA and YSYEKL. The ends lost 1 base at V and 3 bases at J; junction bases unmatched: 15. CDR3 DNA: TGCGCCAGCAGCCAAGTTTATCAGCTGGGGCTAGCGGGTACAGATACGCAGTATTTT. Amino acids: CASSQVYQLGLAGTDTQYF.

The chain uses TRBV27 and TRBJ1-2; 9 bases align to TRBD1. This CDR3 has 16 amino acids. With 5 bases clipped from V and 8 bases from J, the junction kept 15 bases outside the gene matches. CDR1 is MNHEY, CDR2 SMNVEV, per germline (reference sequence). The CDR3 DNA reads TGTGCCAGCAGTCCCTATGCGGGACAGGGTTCGGAAGGCTACACCTTC. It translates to CASSPYAGQGSEGYTF.

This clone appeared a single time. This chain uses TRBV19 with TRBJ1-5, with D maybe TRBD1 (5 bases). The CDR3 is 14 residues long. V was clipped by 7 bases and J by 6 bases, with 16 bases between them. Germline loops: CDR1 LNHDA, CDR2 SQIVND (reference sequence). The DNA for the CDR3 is TGTGCCAGTACCCGGGGCGTGGAGGGTCAGCCCCAGCATTTT. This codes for CASTRGVEGQPQHF. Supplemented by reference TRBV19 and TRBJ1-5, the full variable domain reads DGGITQSPKYLFRKEGQNVTLSCEQNLNHDAMYWYRQDPGQGLRLIYYSQIVNDFQKGDIAEGYSVSREKKESFPLTVTSAQKNPTAFYLCASTRGVEGQPQHFGDGTRLSIL.

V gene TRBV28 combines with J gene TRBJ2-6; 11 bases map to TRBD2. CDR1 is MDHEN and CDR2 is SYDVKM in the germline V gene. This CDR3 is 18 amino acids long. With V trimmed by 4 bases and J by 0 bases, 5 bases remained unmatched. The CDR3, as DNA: TGTGCCAGCAGTTCGGGACTAGCGGAAGGCTCTGGGGCCAACGTCCTGACTTTC. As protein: CASSSGLAEGSGANVLTF.

CDR3 nucleotides: TGCGCCAGCAGCCCCGCAACTAGCGGCCAAGAGACCCAGTACTTC. Protein sequence: CASSPATSGQETQYF. The chain is built from TRBV5-1 and TRBJ2-5; 8 positions agree with TRBD2. The trim removed 4 bases at V and 1 base at J, leaving 6 bases unmatched. This CDR3 spans 15 amino acids. CDR1 is SGHRS and CDR2 is YFSETQ in the germline V gene.